A selection of T cell receptor beta chains follows, all from one sample in a study of T cells in localized non-small cell lung cancer. Only in-frame clones appear in the TCRdb table, and some are missing; sequencing was by immunoSEQ multiplex PCR. The data show fewer than 12,000 clones, with nearly 50% seen just once and more than 4% held by the top ten. Material: lymph node tissue, obtained before any cancer treatment. The receptors come from a woman aged 35 to 69 with stage II squamous cell lung carcinoma. Both conserved end residues are part of each CDR3. D genes are given only for firm matches. Expanded clones are given a class, and other clones once, few, many or no size at all.

clone_size: -
d_call: -
j_call: TRBJ2-1
v_call: TRBV19
cdr3_nt: TGTGCCAGTAAGACCCCGGGGGGCCTTGAGCAGTTCTTC
cdr3_aa: CASKTPGGLEQFF

clone_size: -
d_call: TRBD1
j_call: TRBJ1-4
v_call: TRBV19
cdr3_nt: TGTGCCAGTATGGGGTTGAGGGGGCAAGGTGAAAAACTGTTTTTT
cdr3_aa: CASMGLRGQGEKLFF

clone_size: few
d_call: TRBD2
j_call: TRBJ2-7
v_call: TRBV11-3
cdr3_nt: TGTGCCAGCAGCTTAAGAGGGCTAGCGGGAGACTCCTACGAGCAGTACTTC
cdr3_aa: CASSLRGLAGDSYEQYF

clone_size: -
d_call: -
j_call: TRBJ1-1
v_call: TRBV18
cdr3_nt: TGTGCCAGCTCACCTGCAGGGTCAACTGAAGCTTTCTTT
cdr3_aa: CASSPAGSTEAFF

clone_size: few
d_call: TRBD1
j_call: TRBJ1-5
v_call: TRBV6-8
cdr3_nt: TGTGCCAGCAGTGGACAGGGAATGCAGCCCCAGCATTTT
cdr3_aa: CASSGQGMQPQHF

clone_size: few
d_call: -
j_call: TRBJ2-1
v_call: TRBV11-1
cdr3_nt: TGTGCCAGCAGCCCTCGGGACCTCTTCGACAATGAGCAGTTCTTC
cdr3_aa: CASSPRDLFDNEQFF

clone_size: -
d_call: TRBD1
j_call: TRBJ2-4
v_call: TRBV30
cdr3_nt: TGTGCCTGGGCCCCGAGGTCCGGACAGGCTCCCATTCAGTACTTC
cdr3_aa: CAWAPRSGQAPIQYF

clone_size: -
d_call: -
j_call: TRBJ1-5
v_call: TRBV25-1
cdr3_nt: TGTGCCAGCAGTGAATATGGGGCGCAGCCCCAGCATTTT
cdr3_aa: CASSEYGAQPQHF

clone_size: few
d_call: -
j_call: TRBJ2-1
v_call: TRBV29-1
cdr3_nt: TGCAGCGTTGAGAGCTCCTACAATGAGCAGTTCTTC
cdr3_aa: CSVESSYNEQFF

clone_size: few
d_call: -
j_call: TRBJ1-6
v_call: TRBV11-3
cdr3_nt: TGTGCCAGCAGCATAGACGGGACGGCAAATTCACCCCTCCACTTT
cdr3_aa: CASSIDGTANSPLHF

clone_size: few
d_call: TRBD2
j_call: TRBJ2-3
v_call: TRBV19
cdr3_nt: TGTGCCAGTAGTCCAAGCGGGGGGCCCACAGATACGCAGTATTTT
cdr3_aa: CASSPSGGPTDTQYF

clone_size: -
d_call: -
j_call: TRBJ1-6
v_call: TRBV14
cdr3_nt: TGTGCCAGCAGCCAGGCGACAGGTTATAATTCACCCCTCCACTTT
cdr3_aa: CASSQATGYNSPLHF

clone_size: -
d_call: -
j_call: TRBJ1-2
v_call: TRBV12-5
cdr3_nt: TGTGCTAGTGGGGGGGAGTGGGTATACGGCTACACCTTC
cdr3_aa: CASGGEWVYGYTF

clone_size: -
d_call: -
j_call: TRBJ2-2
v_call: TRBV6-8
cdr3_nt: TGTGCCAGCAGTTACAGCGGTTCCCACACCGGGGAGCTGTTTTTT
cdr3_aa: CASSYSGSHTGELFF

clone_size: -
d_call: -
j_call: TRBJ2-3
v_call: TRBV30
cdr3_nt: TGTGCCTGGAGTGTACTCGTCGAGGGTGCAGATACGCAGTATTTT
cdr3_aa: CAWSVLVEGADTQYF